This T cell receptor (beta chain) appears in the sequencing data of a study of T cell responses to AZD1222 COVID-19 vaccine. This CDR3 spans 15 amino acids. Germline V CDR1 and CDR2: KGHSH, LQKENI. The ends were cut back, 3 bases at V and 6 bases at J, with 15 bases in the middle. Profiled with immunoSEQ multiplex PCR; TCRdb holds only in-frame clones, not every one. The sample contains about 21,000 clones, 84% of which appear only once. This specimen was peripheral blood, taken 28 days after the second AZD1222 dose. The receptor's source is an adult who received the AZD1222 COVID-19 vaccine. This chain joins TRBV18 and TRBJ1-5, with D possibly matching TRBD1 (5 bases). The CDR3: CASSPSPGGGQPQHF. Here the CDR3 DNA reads TGTGCCAGCTCACCTTCGCCGGGGGGGGGTCAGCCCCAGCATTTT.